This T cell receptor beta chain was profiled in a study of CD8+ T cells in alopecia areata. Across the study: Among treated patients, oral tofacitinib was administered at 5 to 10 mg twice daily.

Isolation of CD4+ and CD8+ T cells from PBMCs was achieved by sorting. The V segment lost 2 bases and the J segment 7 bases; nucleotides outside the gene matches: 13. The CDR3 has 16 amino acids. Germline loops: CDR1 SGHTA, CDR2 FQGNSA. Turning to this clone: Its antigen is not known.

Broader study findings: Sequencing of scalp tissue also captures the resident alphabeta T cells of normal skin. Patients shared TCRs less clearly than mice did, possibly owing to HLA.

In each case, RNA was isolated and then reverse transcribed into cDNA as the sequencing template. Clones were sequenced by immunoSEQ multiplex PCR, and TCRdb holds only the in-frame ones, with some missing. The sample lists almost 250,000 clones, around two thirds occurring once. V gene TRBV7-2 combines with J gene TRBJ1-2, with 7 bases matching TRBD1. This TCR was recovered from a human donor with alopecia areata. The sequenced sample was CD4+ T cells sorted from blood, obtained at week 0. This CDR3 reads CASSLNLQGGRGGYTF. CDR3 nucleotide sequence: TGTGCCAGCAGCTTAAATCTCCAAGGGGGCCGGGGTGGCTACACCTTC.